This TCR beta chain was sequenced for a study of T cells in Graves' hyperthyroidism and ophthalmopathy. RNA transcripts gave rise to amplified TCR beta CDR3 regions. HTBI primers were employed in a first-round RT-PCR of the TCR CDR3. TCRdb ran MiXCR on the multiplex PCR reads and lists one entry per CDR3 protein. The repertoire holds approximately 100,000 distinct CDR3 sequences, 35% to 50% seen once, with 10% in the top ten. On this clonotype itself: At one end, the junction sequence differs from germline, possibly due to a read error.

The sequence came from a woman younger than 45 with Graves' hyperthyroidism. The material sequenced was peripheral blood or thyroid tissue (not recorded which).

Here the CDR3 reads CAIKQVGDYSSPLHF. The CDR3 DNA is TGTGCCATCAAGCAGGTTGGAGACTATAGTTCACCCCTCCACTTC. The chain uses TRBV10-3 and TRBJ1-6; D gene unclear. This CDR3 has 15 amino acids. Per germline, CDR1 ENHRY and CDR2 SYGVKD.